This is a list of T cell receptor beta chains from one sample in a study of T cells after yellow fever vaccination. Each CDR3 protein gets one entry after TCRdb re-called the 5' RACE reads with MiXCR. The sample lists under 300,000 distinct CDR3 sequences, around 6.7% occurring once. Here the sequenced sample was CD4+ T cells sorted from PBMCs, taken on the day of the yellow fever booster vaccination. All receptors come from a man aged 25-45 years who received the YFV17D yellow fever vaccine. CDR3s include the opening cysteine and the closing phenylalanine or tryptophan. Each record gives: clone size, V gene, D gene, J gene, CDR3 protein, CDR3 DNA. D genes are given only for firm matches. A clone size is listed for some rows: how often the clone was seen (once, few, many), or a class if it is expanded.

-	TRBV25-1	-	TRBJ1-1	CASSELGFEAFF	TGTGCCAGCAGTGAACTTGGATTCGAAGCTTTCTTT
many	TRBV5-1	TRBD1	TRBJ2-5	CASSFHGQGQETQYF	TGCGCCAGCAGCTTCCACGGACAGGGCCAAGAGACCCAGTACTTC
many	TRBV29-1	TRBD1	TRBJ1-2	CSVSPGTAGPF	TGCAGCGTTTCTCCCGGGACAGCCGGTCCCTTC
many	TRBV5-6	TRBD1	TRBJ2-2	CASSYRDRKTGELFF	TGTGCCAGCAGTTATAGGGACAGAAAGACCGGGGAGCTGTTTTTT
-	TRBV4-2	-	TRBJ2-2	CASSQGEQAIAGELFF	TGTGCCAGCAGCCAAGGGGAACAGGCGATTGCCGGGGAGCTGTTTTTT
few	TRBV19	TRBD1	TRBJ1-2	CASSISGGISYGYTF	TGTGCCAGTAGTATATCAGGGGGCATTTCCTATGGCTACACCTTC
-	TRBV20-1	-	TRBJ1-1	CSAIMPQNTEAFF	TGCAGTGCTATAATGCCACAGAACACTGAAGCTTTCTTT
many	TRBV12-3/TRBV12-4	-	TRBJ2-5	CASSLQSPETQYF	TGTGCCAGCAGTTTACAGTCTCCGGAGACCCAGTACTTC
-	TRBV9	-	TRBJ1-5	CGTGPRHYSNQPQHF	TGTGGCACTGGCCCGCGCCATTATAGCAATCAGCCCCAGCATTTT
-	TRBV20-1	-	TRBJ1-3	CSARDGGGGGNTIYF	TGCAGTGCTAGAGATGGGGGAGGTGGTGGAAACACCATATATTTT
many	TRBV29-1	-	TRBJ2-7	CSVWIAPYEQYF	TGCAGCGTCTGGATAGCCCCATACGAGCAGTACTTC
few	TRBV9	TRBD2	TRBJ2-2	CASSVGHGLAGELFF	TGTGCCAGCAGCGTAGGTCACGGACTAGCGGGGGAGCTGTTTTTT
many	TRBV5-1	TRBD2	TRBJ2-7	CASSRGLAGSSSYEQYF	TGCGCCAGCAGTCGCGGACTAGCGGGCTCATCCTCCTACGAGCAGTACTTC
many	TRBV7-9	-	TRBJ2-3	CASSFELGTDTQYF	TGTGCCAGCAGCTTCGAACTAGGCACAGATACGCAGTATTTT
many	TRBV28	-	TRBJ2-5	CASSPQLETQYF	TGTGCCAGCAGCCCTCAATTGGAGACCCAGTACTTC
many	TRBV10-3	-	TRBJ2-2	CAHTGTQGGELFF	TGTGCCCACACTGGGACCCAGGGCGGGGAGCTGTTTTTT
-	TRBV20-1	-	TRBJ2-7	CSARASQTSWHYEQYF	TGCAGTGCTAGGGCGAGTCAGACTTCTTGGCACTACGAGCAGTACTTC
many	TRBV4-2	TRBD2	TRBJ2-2	CASSQVGSGSLTGELFF	TGTGCCAGCAGCCAAGTGGGAAGCGGGAGTTTAACCGGGGAGCTGTTTTTT
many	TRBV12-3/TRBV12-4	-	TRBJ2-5	CASSDTPGARETQYF	TGTGCCAGCAGTGATACGCCGGGAGCCCGGGAGACCCAGTACTTC
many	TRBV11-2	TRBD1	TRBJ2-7	CASSPYRDRGYEQYF	TGTGCCAGCAGCCCATACCGGGACAGGGGCTACGAGCAGTACTTC
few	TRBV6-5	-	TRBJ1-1	CASSPLARRTEAFF	TGTGCCAGCAGTCCTCTCGCCCGGCGAACTGAAGCTTTCTTT
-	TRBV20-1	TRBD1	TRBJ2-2	CSALSARDRGSSGELFF	TGCAGTGCTCTATCCGCGAGGGACAGGGGTTCATCCGGGGAGCTGTTTTTT
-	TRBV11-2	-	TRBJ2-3	CASSVEGSQYF	TGTGCCAGCAGCGTAGAGGGTTCGCAGTATTTT
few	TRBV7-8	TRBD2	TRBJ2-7	CASSFGIAGVLGSYEQYF	TGTGCCAGCAGCTTCGGGATAGCGGGAGTTTTGGGGTCCTACGAGCAGTACTTC
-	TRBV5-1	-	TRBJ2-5	CASSLKQRETQYF	TGCGCCAGCAGCTTGAAGCAAAGGGAGACCCAGTACTTC
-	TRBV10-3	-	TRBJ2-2	CAINPSANTGELFF	TGTGCCATCAATCCGTCAGCGAACACCGGGGAGCTGTTTTTT
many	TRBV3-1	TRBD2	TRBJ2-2	CASSSAGVAGELFF	TGTGCCAGCAGCTCAGCGGGAGTGGCCGGGGAGCTGTTTTTT
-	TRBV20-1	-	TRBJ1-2	CSARASANFRGYGYTF	TGCAGTGCTAGAGCCTCCGCGAACTTTCGGGGCTATGGCTACACCTTC
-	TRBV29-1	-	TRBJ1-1	CSVVGQKIRDNTEAFF	TGCAGCGTTGTAGGCCAAAAGATTCGGGATAACACTGAAGCTTTCTTT
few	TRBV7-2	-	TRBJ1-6	CASSLVGAPLHF	TGTGCCAGCAGCTTAGTCGGGGCACCCCTCCACTTT
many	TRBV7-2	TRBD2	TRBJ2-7	CASRPTSGRLPEQYF	TGTGCCAGCAGACCGACTAGCGGGAGGCTCCCCGAGCAGTACTTC
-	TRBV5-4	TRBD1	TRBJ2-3	CASRRTGDSDTQYF	TGTGCCAGCAGACGGACAGGGGACTCAGATACGCAGTATTTT
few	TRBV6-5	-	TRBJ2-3	CASKERVAEGTDTQYF	TGTGCCAGCAAAGAGCGGGTAGCGGAAGGAACAGATACGCAGTATTTT
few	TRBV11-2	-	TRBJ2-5	CASSLKRRDWETQYF	TGTGCCAGCAGCTTAAAGAGACGGGATTGGGAGACCCAGTACTTC
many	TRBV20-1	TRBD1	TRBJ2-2	CSALSRGSYTGELFF	TGCAGTGCCCTTTCCAGGGGGTCGTACACCGGGGAGCTGTTTTTT
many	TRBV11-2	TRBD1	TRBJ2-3	CASSSQGALADTQYF	TGTGCCAGCAGCTCACAGGGGGCTTTAGCAGATACGCAGTATTTT
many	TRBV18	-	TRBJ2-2	CASSPNRLGNTGELFF	TGTGCCAGCTCACCTAACAGGCTTGGGAACACCGGGGAGCTGTTTTTT
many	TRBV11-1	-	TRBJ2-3	CASAPGPGRDTQYF	TGTGCCAGCGCCCCGGGCCCGGGGCGGGATACGCAGTATTTT
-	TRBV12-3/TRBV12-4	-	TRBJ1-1	CASSLKVGDTEAFF	TGTGCCAGCAGTTTAAAGGTTGGGGACACTGAAGCTTTCTTT
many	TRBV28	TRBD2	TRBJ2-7	CASSLPAGAREQYF	TGTGCCAGCAGTTTGCCAGCGGGAGCGCGGGAGCAGTACTTC
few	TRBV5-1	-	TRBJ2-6	CASSPIGPGANVLTF	TGCGCCAGCAGCCCCATCGGCCCTGGGGCCAACGTCCTGACTTTC
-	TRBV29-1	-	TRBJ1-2	CSVDKGSQAYGYTF	TGCAGCGTTGACAAAGGCAGCCAAGCTTATGGCTACACCTTC
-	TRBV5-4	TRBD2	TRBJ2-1	CASSPIRPSGKDEQFF	TGTGCCAGCAGCCCCATCCGGCCTAGCGGGAAAGATGAGCAGTTCTTC
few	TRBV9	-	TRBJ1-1	CASSPSSRGEAFF	TGTGCCAGCAGCCCCAGTTCGAGGGGTGAAGCTTTCTTT
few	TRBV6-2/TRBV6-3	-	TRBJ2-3	CASRGIGGSTDTQYF	TGTGCCAGCAGAGGGATCGGGGGTAGCACAGATACGCAGTATTTT
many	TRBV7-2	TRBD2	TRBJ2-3	CASSLASGSADTQYF	TGTGCCAGCAGCTTAGCCAGCGGGAGCGCAGATACGCAGTATTTT
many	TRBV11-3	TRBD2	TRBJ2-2	CASSVGRGVNTGELFF	TGTGCCAGCAGCGTTGGCCGGGGGGTGAACACCGGGGAGCTGTTTTTT
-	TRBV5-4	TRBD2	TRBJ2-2	CASSLAPSGGNTGELFF	TGTGCCAGCAGCTTGGCCCCTAGCGGGGGGAACACCGGGGAGCTGTTTTTT
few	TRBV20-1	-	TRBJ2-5	CRVGPNQETQYF	TGCAGAGTTGGGCCAAATCAAGAGACCCAGTACTTC
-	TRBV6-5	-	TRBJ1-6	CASSYTSDSSTHF	TGTGCCAGCAGTTACACCTCGGACAGCTCGACCCACTTT
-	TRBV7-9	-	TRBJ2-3	CASSPNGGDTQYF	TGTGCCAGCAGCCCGAACGGGGGAGATACGCAGTATTTT
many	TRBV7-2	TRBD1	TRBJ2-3	CASRRDRGSDTQYF	TGTGCCAGCAGGCGGGACAGGGGAAGTGATACGCAGTATTTT
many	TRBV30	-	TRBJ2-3	CAWSGPSTDTQYF	TGTGCCTGGAGTGGTCCAAGCACAGATACGCAGTATTTT
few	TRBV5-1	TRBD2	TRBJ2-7	CASSTLAGVPYEQYF	TGCGCCAGCAGCACCTTAGCGGGCGTACCCTACGAGCAGTACTTC
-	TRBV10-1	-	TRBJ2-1	CASSESLSPSGRRDEQFF	TGCGCCAGCAGTGAGTCTTTGTCTCCCAGCGGAAGGCGGGATGAGCAGTTCTTC